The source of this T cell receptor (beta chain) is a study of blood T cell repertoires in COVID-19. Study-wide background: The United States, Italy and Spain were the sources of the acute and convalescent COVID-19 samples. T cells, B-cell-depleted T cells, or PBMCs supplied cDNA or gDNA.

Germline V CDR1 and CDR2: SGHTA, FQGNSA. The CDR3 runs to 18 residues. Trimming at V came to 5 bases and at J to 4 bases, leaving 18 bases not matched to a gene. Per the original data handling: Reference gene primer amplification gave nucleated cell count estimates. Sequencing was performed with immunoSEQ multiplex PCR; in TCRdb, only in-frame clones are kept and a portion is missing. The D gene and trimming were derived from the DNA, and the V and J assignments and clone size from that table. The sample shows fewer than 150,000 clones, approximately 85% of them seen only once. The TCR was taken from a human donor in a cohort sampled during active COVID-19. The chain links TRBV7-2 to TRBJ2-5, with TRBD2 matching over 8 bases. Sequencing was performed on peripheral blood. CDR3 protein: CASSPARGSGRRSETQYF. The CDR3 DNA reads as TGTGCCAGCAGCCCAGCGCGAGGGAGCGGGAGAAGGTCAGAGACCCAGTACTTC.